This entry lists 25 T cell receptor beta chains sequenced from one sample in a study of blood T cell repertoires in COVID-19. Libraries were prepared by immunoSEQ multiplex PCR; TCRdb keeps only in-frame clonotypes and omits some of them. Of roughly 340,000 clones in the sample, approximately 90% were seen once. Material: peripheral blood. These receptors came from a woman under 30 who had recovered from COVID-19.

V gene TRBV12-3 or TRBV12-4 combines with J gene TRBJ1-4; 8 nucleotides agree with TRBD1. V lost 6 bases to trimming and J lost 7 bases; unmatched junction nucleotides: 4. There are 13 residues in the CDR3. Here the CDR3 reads CASSNTGGEKLFF. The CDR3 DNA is TGTGCCAGCAGCAATACAGGGGGTGAAAAACTGTTTTTT.

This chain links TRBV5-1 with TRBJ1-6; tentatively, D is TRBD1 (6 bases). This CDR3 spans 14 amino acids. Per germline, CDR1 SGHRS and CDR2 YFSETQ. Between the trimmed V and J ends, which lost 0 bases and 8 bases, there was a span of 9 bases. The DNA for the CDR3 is TGCGCCAGCAGCTTGGCAGGGGCTCATTCACCCCTCCACTTT. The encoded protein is CASSLAGAHSPLHF.

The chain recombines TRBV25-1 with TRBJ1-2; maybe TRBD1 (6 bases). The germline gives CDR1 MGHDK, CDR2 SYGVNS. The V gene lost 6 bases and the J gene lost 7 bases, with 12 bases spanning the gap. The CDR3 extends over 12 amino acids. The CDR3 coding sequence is TGTGCCAGCAGAGGGGGATCCGGTGGCTACACCTTC. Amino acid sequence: CASRGGSGGYTF.

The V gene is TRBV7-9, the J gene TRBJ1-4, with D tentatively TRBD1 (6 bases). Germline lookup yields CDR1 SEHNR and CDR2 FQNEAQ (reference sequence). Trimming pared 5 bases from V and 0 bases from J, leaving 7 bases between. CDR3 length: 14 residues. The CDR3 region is CASSGQTTNEKLFF. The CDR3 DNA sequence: TGTGCCAGCAGCGGACAGACAACTAATGAAAAACTGTTTTTT.

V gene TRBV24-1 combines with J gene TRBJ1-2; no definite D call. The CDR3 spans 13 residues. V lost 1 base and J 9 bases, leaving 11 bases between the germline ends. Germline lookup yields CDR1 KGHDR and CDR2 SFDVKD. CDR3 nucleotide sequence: TGTGCCACCAGTGATTTCGTCGGGAAGAGCTACACCTTC. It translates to CATSDFVGKSYTF.

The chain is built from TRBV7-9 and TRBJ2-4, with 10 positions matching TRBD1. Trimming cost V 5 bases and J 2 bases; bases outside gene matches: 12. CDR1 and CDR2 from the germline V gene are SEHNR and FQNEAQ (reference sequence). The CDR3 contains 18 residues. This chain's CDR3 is CASSPPWGTGETKNIQYF. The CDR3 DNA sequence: TGTGCCAGCAGCCCGCCTTGGGGGACAGGGGAGACCAAAAACATTCAGTACTTC.

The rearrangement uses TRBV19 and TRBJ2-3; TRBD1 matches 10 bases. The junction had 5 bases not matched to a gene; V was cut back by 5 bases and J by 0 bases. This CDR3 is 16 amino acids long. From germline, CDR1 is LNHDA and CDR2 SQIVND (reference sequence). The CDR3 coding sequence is TGTGCCAGTAGTCAGACAGGGGGCGGAAGCACAGATACGCAGTATTTT. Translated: CASSQTGGGSTDTQYF.

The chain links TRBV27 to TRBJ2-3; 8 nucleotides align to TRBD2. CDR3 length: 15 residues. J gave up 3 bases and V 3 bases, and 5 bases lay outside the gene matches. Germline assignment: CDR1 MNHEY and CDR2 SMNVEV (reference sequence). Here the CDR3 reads CASSFGAGVTDTQYF. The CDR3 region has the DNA TGTGCCAGCAGTTTTGGAGCGGGAGTAACAGATACGCAGTATTTT.

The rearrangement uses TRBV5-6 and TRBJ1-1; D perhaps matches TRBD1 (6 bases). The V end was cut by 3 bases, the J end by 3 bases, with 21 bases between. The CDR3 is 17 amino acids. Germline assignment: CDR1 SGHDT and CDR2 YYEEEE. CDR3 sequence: CASSSRPGGGGHTEAFF. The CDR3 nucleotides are TGTGCCAGCAGCTCCCGCCCGGGTGGGGGCGGGCACACTGAAGCTTTCTTT.

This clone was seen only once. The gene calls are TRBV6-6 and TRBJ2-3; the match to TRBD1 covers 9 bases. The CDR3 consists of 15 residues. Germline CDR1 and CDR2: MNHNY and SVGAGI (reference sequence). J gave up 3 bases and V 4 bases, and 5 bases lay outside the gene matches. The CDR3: CASSSDRGRTDTQYF. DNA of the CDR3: TGTGCCAGCAGTTCCGACAGGGGGAGGACAGATACGCAGTATTTT.

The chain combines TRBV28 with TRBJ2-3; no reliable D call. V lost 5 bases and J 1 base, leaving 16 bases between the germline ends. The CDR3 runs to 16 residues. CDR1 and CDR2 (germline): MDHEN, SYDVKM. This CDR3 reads CASSEPEAEGTDTQYF. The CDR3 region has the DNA TGTGCCAGCAGTGAACCCGAGGCGGAAGGCACAGATACGCAGTATTTT.

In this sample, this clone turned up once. CDR3 in amino acids: CASSGSIGVYTIYF. The CDR3 bases are TGTGCCAGCAGTGGGAGTATCGGGGTATACACCATATATTTT. V usage is TRBV6-1 and J usage is TRBJ1-3; D is unclear. V dropped 4 bases and J dropped 8 bases, with 15 bases sitting between them. The CDR3 has 14 residues. Germline CDR1 MNHNS, CDR2 SASEGT.

In DNA, the CDR3 is TGTGCCAGCAGTATGCTGGGGGCCCCATCGAATGAGCAGTTCTTC. Its protein is CASSMLGAPSNEQFF. The chain couples TRBV6-4 to TRBJ2-1; D might be TRBD1 (6 bases). The V end was cut by 5 bases, the J end by 7 bases, with 18 bases between. Germline V gene sequence: CDR1 MRHNA, CDR2 SNTAGT. The CDR3 runs to 15 residues.

CDR3 sequence: CASSTTTGVFTDTQYF. CDR3 DNA sequence: TGTGCCAGTAGTACGACCACAGGGGTTTTCACAGATACGCAGTATTTT. The rearrangement uses TRBV19 and TRBJ2-3; TRBD1 matches 7 bases. From germline, CDR1 is LNHDA and CDR2 SQIVND (reference sequence). The trim removed 4 bases at V and 2 bases at J, leaving 9 bases unmatched. CDR3 length equals 16 residues.

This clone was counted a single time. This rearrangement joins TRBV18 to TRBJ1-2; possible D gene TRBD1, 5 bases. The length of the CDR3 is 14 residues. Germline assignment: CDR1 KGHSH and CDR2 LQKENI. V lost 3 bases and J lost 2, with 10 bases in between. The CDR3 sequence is CASSPYAGNYGYTF. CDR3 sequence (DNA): TGTGCCAGCTCACCGTATGCAGGGAACTATGGCTACACCTTC.

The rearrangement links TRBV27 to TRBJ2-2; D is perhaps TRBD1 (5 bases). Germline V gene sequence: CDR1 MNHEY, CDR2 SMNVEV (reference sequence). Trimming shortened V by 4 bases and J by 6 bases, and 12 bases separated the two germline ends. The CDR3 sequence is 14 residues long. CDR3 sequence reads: CASSSQGIPGELFF. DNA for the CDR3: TGTGCCAGCAGTTCCCAGGGTATTCCCGGGGAGCTGTTTTTT.

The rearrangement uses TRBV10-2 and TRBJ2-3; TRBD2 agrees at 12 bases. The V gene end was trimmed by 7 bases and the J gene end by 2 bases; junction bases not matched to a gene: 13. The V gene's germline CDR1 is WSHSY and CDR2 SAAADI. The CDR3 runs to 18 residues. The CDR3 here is CASTGLAGKGLITDTQYF. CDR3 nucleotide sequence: TGCGCCAGCACAGGACTAGCGGGGAAAGGCCTAATCACAGATACGCAGTATTTT.

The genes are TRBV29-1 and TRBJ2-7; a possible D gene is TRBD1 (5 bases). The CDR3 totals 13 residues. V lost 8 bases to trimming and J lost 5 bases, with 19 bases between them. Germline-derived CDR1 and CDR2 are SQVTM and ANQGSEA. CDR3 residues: CSPVRVFVDEQYV. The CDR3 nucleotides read TGCAGCCCAGTCAGGGTGTTTGTGGACGAGCAGTACGTC.

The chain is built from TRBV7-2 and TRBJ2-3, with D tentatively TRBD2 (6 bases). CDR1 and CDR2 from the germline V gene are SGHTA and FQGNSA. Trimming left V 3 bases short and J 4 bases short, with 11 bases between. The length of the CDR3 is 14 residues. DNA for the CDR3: TGTGCCAGCAGCTTTTCGGGAGAAGCAGATACGCAGTATTTT. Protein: CASSFSGEADTQYF.

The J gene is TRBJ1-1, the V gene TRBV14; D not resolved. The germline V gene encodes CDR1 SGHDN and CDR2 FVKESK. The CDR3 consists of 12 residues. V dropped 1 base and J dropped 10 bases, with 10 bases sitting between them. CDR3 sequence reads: CASSQGSFGAFF. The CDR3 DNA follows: TGTGCCAGCAGCCAAGGTAGCTTCGGAGCTTTCTTT.

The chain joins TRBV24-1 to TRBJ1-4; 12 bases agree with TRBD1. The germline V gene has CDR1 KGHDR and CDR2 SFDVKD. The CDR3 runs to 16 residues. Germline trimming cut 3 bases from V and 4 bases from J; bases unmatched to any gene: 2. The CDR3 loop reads CATSDGTGGRNEKLFF. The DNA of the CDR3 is TGTGCCACCAGTGATGGGACAGGGGGCCGTAATGAAAAACTGTTTTTT.

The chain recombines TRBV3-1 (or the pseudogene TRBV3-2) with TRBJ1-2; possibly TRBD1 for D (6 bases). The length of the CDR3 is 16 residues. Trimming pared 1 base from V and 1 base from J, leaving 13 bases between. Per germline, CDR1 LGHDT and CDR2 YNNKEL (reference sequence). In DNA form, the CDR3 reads TGTGCCAGCAGCCAAGGGGGGGGCGCAGGTAACTATGGCTACACCTTC. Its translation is CASSQGGGAGNYGYTF.

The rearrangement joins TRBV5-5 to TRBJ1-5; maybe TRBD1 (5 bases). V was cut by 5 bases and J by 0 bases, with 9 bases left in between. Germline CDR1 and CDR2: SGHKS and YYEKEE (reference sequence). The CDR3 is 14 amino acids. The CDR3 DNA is TGTGCCAGCAGTCCAGGGTATAGCAATCAGCCCCAGCATTTT. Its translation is CASSPGYSNQPQHF.

The DNA of the CDR3 is TGCAGCGCCCCCTATGACAGGAGCACGCGACATAGCACAGATACGCAGTATTTT. The encoded protein is CSAPYDRSTRHSTDTQYF. The chain has TRBV29-1 and TRBJ2-3, with D perhaps TRBD1 (6 bases). Germline values: CDR1 SQVTM, CDR2 ANQGSEA. The CDR3 length is 18 residues. Trimming removed 7 bases at V and 0 bases at J, with 26 bases between.

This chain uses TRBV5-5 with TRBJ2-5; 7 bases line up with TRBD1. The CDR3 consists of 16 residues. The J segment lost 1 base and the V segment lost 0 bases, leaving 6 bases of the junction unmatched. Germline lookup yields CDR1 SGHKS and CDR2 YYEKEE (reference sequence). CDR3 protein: CASSLGGGPIQETQYF. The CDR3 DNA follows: TGTGCCAGCAGCTTGGGAGGGGGCCCAATCCAAGAGACCCAGTACTTC. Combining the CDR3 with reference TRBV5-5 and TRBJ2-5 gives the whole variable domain DAGVTQSPTHLIKTRGQQVTLRCSPISGHKSVSWYQQVLGQGPQFIFQYYEKEERGRGNFPDRFSARQFPNYSSELNVNALLLGDSALYLCASSLGGGPIQETQYFGPGTRLLVL.